This TCR beta chain was captured in a study of Ad26.COV2.S vaccination and SARS-CoV-2 variants. About the research overall: Ad26.COV2.S shots went into the muscle once or twice, 56 days apart.

The treatment denotes: 19 received Ad26.COV2.S at low or high dose, single or two shots; roughly five received placebo; per-sample allocation not given. All samples were drawn on day 63, counting from the first vaccine or placebo injection. As its vector, the vaccine had Ad26, which expressed Wuhan-strain SARS-CoV-2 spike. Study observations and caveats: For non-spike TCRs, breadth in vaccine recipients resembled that in placebo recipients. Vaccinees showed greater spike-specific TCR breadth than placebo recipients.

V lost 3 bases and J lost 0, with 8 bases in between. CDR1 is KGHSH, CDR2 LQKENI, per germline. The CDR3 runs 14 residues. This table comes from immunoSEQ multiplex PCR, and its TCRdb copy is limited to in-frame clones, with some not included. Of around 370,000 clones listed, roughly 84% are singletons. Concerning this clone: What it binds is not known.

Material: peripheral blood, obtained in a trial of Ad26.COV2.S vaccine versus placebo. The chain carries TRBV18 and TRBJ1-1; D is ambiguous. The TCR sequence derives from a person aged 18 to 59 who received the Ad26.COV2.S COVID-19 vaccine or a placebo. CDR3 DNA: TGTGCCAGCTCACCGACCGATATGAACACTGAAGCTTTCTTT. This codes for CASSPTDMNTEAFF.